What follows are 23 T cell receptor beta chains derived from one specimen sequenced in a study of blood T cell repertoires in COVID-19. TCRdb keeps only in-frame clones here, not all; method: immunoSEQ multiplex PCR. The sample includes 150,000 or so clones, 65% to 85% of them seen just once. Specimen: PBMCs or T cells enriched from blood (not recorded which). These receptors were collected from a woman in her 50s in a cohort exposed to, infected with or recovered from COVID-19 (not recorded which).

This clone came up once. CDR3 DNA sequence: TGTGCCAGCAGCTTAGGGCCAGGGAAGCAGCCCCAGCATTTT. Protein: CASSLGPGKQPQHF. The rearrangement uses TRBV13 and TRBJ1-5; D is perhaps TRBD1 (5 bases). In germline, CDR1 is PRHDT, CDR2 FYEKMQ (reference sequence). Between the trimmed V and J ends, which lost 0 bases and 7 bases, there was a span of 10 bases. The CDR3 has 14 amino acids.

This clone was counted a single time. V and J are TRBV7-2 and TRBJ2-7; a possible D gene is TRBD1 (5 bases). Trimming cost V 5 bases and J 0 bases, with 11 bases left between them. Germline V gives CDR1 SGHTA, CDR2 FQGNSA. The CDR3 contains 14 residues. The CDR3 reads CASSINQGSYEQYF. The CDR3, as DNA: TGTGCCAGCAGCATAAACCAGGGCTCCTACGAGCAGTACTTC.

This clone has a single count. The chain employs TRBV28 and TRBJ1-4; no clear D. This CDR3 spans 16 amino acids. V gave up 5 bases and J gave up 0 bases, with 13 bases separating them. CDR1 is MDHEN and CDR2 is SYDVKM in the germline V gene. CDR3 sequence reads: CASSAQTSATNEKLFF. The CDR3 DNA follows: TGTGCCAGCAGTGCCCAAACGAGTGCAACTAATGAAAAACTGTTTTTT.

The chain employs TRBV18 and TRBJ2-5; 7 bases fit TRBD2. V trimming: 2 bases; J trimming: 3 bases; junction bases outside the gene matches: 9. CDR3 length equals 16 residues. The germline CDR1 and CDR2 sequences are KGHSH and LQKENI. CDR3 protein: CASSPGIAGPKETQYF. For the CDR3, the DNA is TGTGCCAGCTCACCAGGGATAGCGGGCCCCAAAGAGACCCAGTACTTC.

This CDR3 is CASSVRGQSNEKLFF. The CDR3, as DNA: TGTGCCAGCAGCGTTCGTGGGCAGTCGAATGAAAAACTGTTTTTT. J is TRBJ1-4 and V is TRBV7-9; no definite D call. Per the germline V gene, CDR1 is SEHNR and CDR2 is FQNEAQ (reference sequence). The CDR3 extends over 15 amino acids. With 5 bases removed from V and 5 bases from J, the gap between germline ends came to 15 bases. The complete variable domain, with remaining parts taken from reference TRBV7-9 and TRBJ1-4, reads DTGVSQNPRHKITKRGQNVTFRCDPISEHNRLYWYRQTLGQGPEFLTYFQNEAQLEKSRLLSDRFSAERPKGSFSTLEIQRTEQGDSAMYLCASSVRGQSNEKLFFGSGTQLSVL.

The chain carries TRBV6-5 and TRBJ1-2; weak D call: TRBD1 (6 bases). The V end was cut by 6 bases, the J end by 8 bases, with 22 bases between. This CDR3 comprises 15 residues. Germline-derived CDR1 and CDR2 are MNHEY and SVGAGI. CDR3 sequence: CASSPTQGSIYGYTF. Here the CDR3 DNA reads TGTGCCAGCAGCCCAACACAGGGATCCATTTACGGCTACACCTTC.

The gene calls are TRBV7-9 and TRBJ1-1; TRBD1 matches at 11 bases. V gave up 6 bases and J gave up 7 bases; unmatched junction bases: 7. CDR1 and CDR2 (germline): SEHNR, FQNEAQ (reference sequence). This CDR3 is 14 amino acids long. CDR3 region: CASSQDRGLDEAFF. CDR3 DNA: TGTGCCAGCAGTCAGGACAGGGGGCTCGATGAAGCTTTCTTT.

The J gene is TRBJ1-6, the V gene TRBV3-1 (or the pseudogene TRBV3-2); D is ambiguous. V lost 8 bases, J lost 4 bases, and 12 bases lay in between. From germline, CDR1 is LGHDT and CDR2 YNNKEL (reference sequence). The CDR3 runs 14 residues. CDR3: CASSRGQYNSPLHF. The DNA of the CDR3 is TGTGCCAGCTCCAGAGGGCAGTATAATTCACCCCTCCACTTT.

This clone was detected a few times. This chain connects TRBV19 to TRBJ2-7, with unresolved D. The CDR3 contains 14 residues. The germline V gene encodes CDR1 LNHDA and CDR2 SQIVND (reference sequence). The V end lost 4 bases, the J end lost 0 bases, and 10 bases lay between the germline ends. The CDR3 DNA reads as TGTGCCAGTAGTAGGGCGTACAACTCCTACGAGCAGTACTTC. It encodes CASSRAYNSYEQYF. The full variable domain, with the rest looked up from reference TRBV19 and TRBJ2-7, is DGGITQSPKYLFRKEGQNVTLSCEQNLNHDAMYWYRQDPGQGLRLIYYSQIVNDFQKGDIAEGYSVSREKKESFPLTVTSAQKNPTAFYLCASSRAYNSYEQYFGPGTRLTVT.

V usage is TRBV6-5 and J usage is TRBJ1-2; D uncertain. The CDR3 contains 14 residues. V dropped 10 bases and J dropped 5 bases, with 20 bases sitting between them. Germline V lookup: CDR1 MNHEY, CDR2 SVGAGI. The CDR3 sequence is CATEKGAGTYGYTF. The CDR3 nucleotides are TGTGCCACCGAGAAGGGAGCCGGAACTTATGGCTACACCTTC.

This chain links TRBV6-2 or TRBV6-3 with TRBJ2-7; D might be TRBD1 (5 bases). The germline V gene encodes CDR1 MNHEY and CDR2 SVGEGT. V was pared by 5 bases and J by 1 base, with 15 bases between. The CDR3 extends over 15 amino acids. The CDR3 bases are TGTGCCAGCAGTGAGCTCCGACAGTTTTCCTACGAGCAGTACTTC. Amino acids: CASSELRQFSYEQYF.

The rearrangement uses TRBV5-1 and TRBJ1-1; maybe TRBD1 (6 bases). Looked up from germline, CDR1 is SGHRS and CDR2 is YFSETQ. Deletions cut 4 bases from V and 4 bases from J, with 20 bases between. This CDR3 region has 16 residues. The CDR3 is CASSPEPQGESTEAFF. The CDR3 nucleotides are TGCGCCAGCAGCCCCGAGCCACAGGGAGAGTCCACTGAAGCTTTCTTT.

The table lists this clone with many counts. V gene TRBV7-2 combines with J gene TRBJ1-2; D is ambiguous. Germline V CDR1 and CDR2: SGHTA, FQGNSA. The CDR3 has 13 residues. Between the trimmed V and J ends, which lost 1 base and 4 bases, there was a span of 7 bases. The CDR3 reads CASSLELRYGYTF. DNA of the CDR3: TGTGCCAGCAGCTTAGAGCTCCGCTATGGCTACACCTTC. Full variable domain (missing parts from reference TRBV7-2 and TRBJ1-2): GAGVSQSPSNKVTEKGKDVELRCDPISGHTALYWYRQSLGQGLEFLIYFQGNSAPDKSGLPSDRFSAERTGGSVSTLTIQRTQQEDSAVYLCASSLELRYGYTFGSGTRLTVV.

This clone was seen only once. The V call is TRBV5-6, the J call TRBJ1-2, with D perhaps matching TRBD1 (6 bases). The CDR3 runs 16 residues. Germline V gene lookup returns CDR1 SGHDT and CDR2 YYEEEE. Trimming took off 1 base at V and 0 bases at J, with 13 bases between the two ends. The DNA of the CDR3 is TGTGCCAGCAGCTTGCTCGACCGGACAGCTAACTATGGCTACACCTTC. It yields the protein CASSLLDRTANYGYTF.

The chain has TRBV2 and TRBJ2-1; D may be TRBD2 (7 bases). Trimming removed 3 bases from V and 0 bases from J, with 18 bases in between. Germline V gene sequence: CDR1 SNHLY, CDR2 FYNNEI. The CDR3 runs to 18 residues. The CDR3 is CASSDAPSGQSSYNEQFF. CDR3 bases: TGTGCCAGCAGTGACGCCCCTAGCGGACAGAGCTCCTACAATGAGCAGTTCTTC.

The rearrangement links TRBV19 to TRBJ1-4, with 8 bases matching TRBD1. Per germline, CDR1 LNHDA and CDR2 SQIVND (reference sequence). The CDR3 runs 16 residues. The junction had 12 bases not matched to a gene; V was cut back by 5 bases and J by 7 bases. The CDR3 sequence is CASSHRQGPAGEKLFF. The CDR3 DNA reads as TGTGCCAGTAGTCACCGACAGGGGCCCGCAGGTGAAAAACTGTTTTTT.

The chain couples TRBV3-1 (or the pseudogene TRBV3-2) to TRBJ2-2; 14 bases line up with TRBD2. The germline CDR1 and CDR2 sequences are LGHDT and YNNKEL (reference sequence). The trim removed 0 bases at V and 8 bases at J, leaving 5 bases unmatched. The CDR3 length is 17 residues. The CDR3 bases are TGTGCCAGCAGCCAAGATTGGGGACTAGCGGGGGCTGGGGAGCTGTTTTTT. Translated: CASSQDWGLAGAGELFF.

In DNA form, the CDR3 reads TGTGCCAGCAGTTCCCCCCCCGGGTCGCGGGAGACCCAGTACTTC. It yields the protein CASSSPPGSRETQYF. The chain combines TRBV27 with TRBJ2-5; no reliable D call. The CDR3 covers 15 residues. Trimming removed 4 bases at V and 5 bases at J, with 17 bases between. Per the germline V gene, CDR1 is MNHEY and CDR2 is SMNVEV (reference sequence).

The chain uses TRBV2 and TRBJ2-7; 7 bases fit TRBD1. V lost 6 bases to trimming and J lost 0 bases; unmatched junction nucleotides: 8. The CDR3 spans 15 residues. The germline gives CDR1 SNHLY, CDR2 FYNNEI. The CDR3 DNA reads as TGTGCCAGCAGGAGAGGACAGGTCAGCTCCTACGAGCAGTACTTC. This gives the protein CASRRGQVSSYEQYF.

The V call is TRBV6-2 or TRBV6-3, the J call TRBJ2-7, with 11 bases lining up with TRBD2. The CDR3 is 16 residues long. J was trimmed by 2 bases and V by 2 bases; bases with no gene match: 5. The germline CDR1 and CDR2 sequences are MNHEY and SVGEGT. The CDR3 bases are TGTGCCAGCAGTTACCAACTAGCGGGAGACCCCTACGAGCAGTACTTC. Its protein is CASSYQLAGDPYEQYF.

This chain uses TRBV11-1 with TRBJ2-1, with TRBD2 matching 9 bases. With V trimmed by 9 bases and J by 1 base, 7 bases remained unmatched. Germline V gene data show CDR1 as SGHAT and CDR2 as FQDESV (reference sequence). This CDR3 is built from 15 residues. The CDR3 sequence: CASGPAGGSYNEQFF. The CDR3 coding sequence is TGTGCCAGTGGGCCCGCGGGAGGGTCCTACAATGAGCAGTTCTTC.

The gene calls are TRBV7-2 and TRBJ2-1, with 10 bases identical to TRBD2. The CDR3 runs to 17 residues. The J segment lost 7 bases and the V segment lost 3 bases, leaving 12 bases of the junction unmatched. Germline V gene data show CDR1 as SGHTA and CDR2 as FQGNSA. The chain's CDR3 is CASSFPISSGGRNEQFF. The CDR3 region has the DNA TGTGCCAGCAGCTTCCCTATAAGTAGCGGGGGGCGTAATGAGCAGTTCTTC.

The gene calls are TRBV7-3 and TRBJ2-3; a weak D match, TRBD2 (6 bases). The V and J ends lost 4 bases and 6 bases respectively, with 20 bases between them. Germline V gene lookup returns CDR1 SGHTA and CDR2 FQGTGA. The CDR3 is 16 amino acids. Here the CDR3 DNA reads TGTGCCAGCAGCTCCCGGTCTAGCTGGGAGGCGGATACGCAGTATTTT. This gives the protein CASSSRSSWEADTQYF. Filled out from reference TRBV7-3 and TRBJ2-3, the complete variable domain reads GAGVSQTPSNKVTEKGKYVELRCDPISGHTALYWYRQSLGQGPEFLIYFQGTGAADDSGLPNDRFFAVRPEGSVSTLKIQRTERGDSAVYLCASSSRSSWEADTQYFGPGTRLTVL.